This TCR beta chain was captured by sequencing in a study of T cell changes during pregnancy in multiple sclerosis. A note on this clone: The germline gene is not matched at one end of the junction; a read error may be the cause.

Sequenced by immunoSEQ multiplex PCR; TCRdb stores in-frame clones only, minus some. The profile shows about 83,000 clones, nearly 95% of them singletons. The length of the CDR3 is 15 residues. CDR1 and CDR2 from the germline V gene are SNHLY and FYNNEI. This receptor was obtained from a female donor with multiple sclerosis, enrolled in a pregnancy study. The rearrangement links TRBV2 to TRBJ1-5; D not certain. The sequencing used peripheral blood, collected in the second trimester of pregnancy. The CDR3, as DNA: TGTGCCAGCAGCGAAGGACTGCTTAGCAATCAGCCCCAGCATTTT. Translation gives CASSEGLLSNQPQHF.